This T cell receptor (beta chain) was identified in a study of T cell responses to AZD1222 COVID-19 vaccine. General study points: Seropositive AZD1222 recipients at baseline numbered only six or seven. The study sampled repertoires only after the peak T cell response.

V was pared by 2 bases and J by 3 bases, with 7 bases between. The CDR3 spans 14 residues. The germline CDR1 and CDR2 sequences are SEHNR and FQNEAQ (reference sequence). Only in-frame clones appear in the TCRdb table, and some are missing; sequencing was by immunoSEQ multiplex PCR. The top ten hold 4% to 5% of the sample, which has about 120,000 clones, about nine tenths seen once. This clone occurred a few times. What it recognizes is unknown. The clonotype comes from an adult who received the MenACWY meningococcal vaccine as a control. Here the sequenced sample was peripheral blood, taken 28 days after the second dose of the MenACWY control vaccine. The V gene is TRBV7-9, the J gene TRBJ2-2; the D is unclear. The CDR3 here is CASSLLGYTGELFF. CDR3 sequence (DNA): TGTGCCAGCAGCTTACTAGGGTACACCGGGGAGCTGTTTTTT.